This record concerns one TCR beta chain sequence. This specimen belongs to a study of blood T cell repertoires in COVID-19. For the study at large: Sample material is recorded as cDNA or gDNA derived from T cells, B-cell-depleted T cells, or PBMCs.

How the authors handled the data: Counts of nucleated cells, estimated from reference gene primer amplification, were obtained. This table comes from immunoSEQ multiplex PCR, and its TCRdb copy is limited to in-frame clones, with some not included. V, J and clone size are those of that table, while D and trimming were read from the DNA. This sample has 300,000 to 400,000 clones; approximately 90% occur once, and the top ten carry about 0.89%. Residents of over 20 US areas, aged about 18 to 100 years, made up the participants. Researchers sorted participants into cohorts using their self-reported clinical history. The specimen sequenced was PBMCs or T cells enriched from blood (not recorded which). This TCR was recovered from a woman aged 25 to 39 with acute COVID-19.

The CDR3 region is CATSREGLRGNTIYF. The CDR3 region has the DNA TGTGCCACCAGCAGAGAGGGTCTAAGAGGCAACACCATATATTTT. V and J are TRBV15 and TRBJ1-3, with D hard to call. The germline gives CDR1 LNHNV, CDR2 YYDKDF (reference sequence). The V end lost 0 bases, the J end lost 7 bases, and 13 bases lay between the germline ends. This CDR3 contains 15 residues.